The clone carrying this T cell receptor beta chain was observed a few times. The target antigen is unknown. The data stem from a study of blood T cells in healthy people across ages. Study-wide results and limits: Lack of knowledge of donor CMV status possibly confounded expanded clonotype changes.

Through a sample-barcoded 5' primer and a J-beta primer mix, a second PCR was run for roughly 7 to 12 cycles. Each cDNA molecule received a tag from a template-switch adaptor that had 12 random nucleotides. TCRdb recomputed calls from the 5' RACE reads with MiXCR, one row per CDR3 protein. This table has about 780,000 distinct CDR3 sequences, around 24% appearing once. Trimming took off 5 bases at V and 1 base at J, with 17 bases between the two ends. The germline V gene encodes CDR1 MGHRA and CDR2 YSYEKL. The CDR3 is made up of 16 amino acids. These data were also filed under a second study, of T cells of mothers and their children. That paper adds: Researchers report slightly higher, though non-significant, overlap in related mother-child pairs than in unrelated pairs.

V and J are TRBV4-1 and TRBJ2-5; a possible D gene is TRBD2 (7 bases). The source is a boy aged 5-17 years in good health. The sequenced sample consisted of blood. Written as DNA, the CDR3 is TGCGCCAGCAGCGACCGGCGACGGGGGGCCCAAGAGACCCAGTACTTC. Translating gives CASSDRRRGAQETQYF.